The rows below give T cell receptor beta chains drawn from one sample of a study of blood T cell repertoires in COVID-19. Some clones are missing from TCRdb's copy, which holds only in-frame ones; the method was immunoSEQ multiplex PCR. Among tens of thousands of clones listed, around 83% were seen once. The sequencing input was peripheral blood. All receptors derive from a man between 65 and 79 years old with acute or convalescent COVID-19. CDR3s leave out the opening cysteine and the closing phenylalanine or tryptophan. D genes are given only for firm matches. The size of a clone is reported for some rows only, either as once, few or many, or as a class for expanded clones.

TRBD1 | TRBV10-3 | once | ACRGQGDTEAF
TRBD1 | TRBV5-1 | NA | ASSLGDRDGTEAF
NA | TRBV28 | NA | ASTGTNEKLF
TRBD1 | TRBV29-1 | NA | SIQGKRYEQY
TRBD1 | TRBV4-2 | NA | ASSQPGTAREQY
NA | TRBV28 | NA | ASTSRVTVNGYT
TRBD1 | TRBV6-2/TRBV6-3 | NA | ASSSFDRGRGNTEAF
TRBD1 | TRBV24-1 | NA | ATSGPSAGGVSGYT
NA | TRBV9 | NA | ASSVAGAGQPQH
NA | TRBV10-3 | NA | AIRVDSLQQY
NA | TRBV5-1 | NA | ASSLETASYTEAF
TRBD2 | TRBV7-3 | NA | ASSLFNPGLAGGASDNEQF
TRBD2 | TRBV27 | NA | ASSPKTSVSYEQY
NA | TRBV18 | NA | ASSPQGRDTEAF
NA | TRBV18 | NA | ASSPPGGNQPQH
NA | TRBV30 | NA | AWSLGREQF
NA | TRBV9 | NA | ASTGGNTDTQY
TRBD1 | TRBV9 | NA | ASSVEQGSDGELF
NA | TRBV5-1 | NA | ASSPTRDITGELF
TRBD2 | TRBV18 | once | ASSPGGRQNEQF
TRBD1 | TRBV7-2 | NA | ASSFTGGNQPQH
NA | TRBV9 | few | ASSVPGDTAYEQY
NA | TRBV12-3/TRBV12-4 | NA | ASSSTAGNTIY
TRBD1 | TRBV6-5 | NA | ASSYGTGGEKLF
TRBD1 | TRBV19 | NA | ASSRGQGVLWAF
TRBD1 | TRBV24-1 | NA | ATSDPGGAVPGANVLT
NA | TRBV10-2 | NA | ASSETGSGANVLT
NA | TRBV5-1 | NA | ASSLDRANTGELF
NA | TRBV6-5 | NA | ASRDRSYEQY
TRBD1 | TRBV7-8 | NA | ASVKGADTGELF
NA | TRBV29-1 | NA | SVAASGANVLT
TRBD1 | TRBV27 | NA | ASSLLGGGDTEAF
NA | TRBV7-2 | NA | ASSPIAGSSYNEQF
TRBD2 | TRBV5-4 | NA | ASSVLLAGNQDTQY
TRBD1 | TRBV3-1/TRBV3-2 | NA | ASSQEKGGRGNTIY
TRBD1 | TRBV7-8 | NA | ASSSDRTGLAEAF
TRBD1 | TRBV30 | NA | AWGVGTGGPEAF
TRBD2 | TRBV19 | NA | ASSDGGTSYEQY
NA | TRBV4-2 | once | ASSREYRVSTPDTIY
NA | TRBV7-2 | NA | ASSSVLNTEAF
TRBD1 | TRBV11-3 | NA | ASSGGTANTEAF
NA | TRBV12-3/TRBV12-4 | NA | ASSLRGQNEAF
TRBD1 | TRBV2 | once | ASSPDRALGNTIY
TRBD1 | TRBV30 | NA | ACNRGRETGELF
NA | TRBV10-3 | once | AISDRSEQF
NA | TRBV29-1 | NA | SVGDNNYGYT
NA | TRBV7-9 | NA | ASSSRTGTDTQY
NA | TRBV6-2/TRBV6-3 | NA | ASSYGQWRANEKLF
TRBD1 | TRBV6-5 | NA | ASSWGQGADTQY
TRBD1 | TRBV7-3 | NA | ASSLGQRYEQY
NA | TRBV28 | NA | ATDTLNEQF
TRBD1 | TRBV11-2 | once | ASSPWTGANTEAF
NA | TRBV9 | NA | ASSVGIGQGNTEAF
TRBD1 | TRBV7-2 | NA | ASSLALGTGDHGYT
NA | TRBV9 | NA | ASSVGGAQNTIY